One sample yielded the 21 T cell receptor beta chains listed below, sequenced in a study of control samples from healthy donors and cancer patients. Clones were sequenced by immunoSEQ multiplex PCR, and TCRdb holds only the in-frame ones, with some missing. The sample yields some 140,000 clones, 92% seen once. Source material: blood. The source of these receptors is a man aged 25 to 45 in good health.

The rearrangement links TRBV5-4 to TRBJ2-5; D perhaps matches TRBD1 (6 bases). The CDR3 sequence is 15 residues long. V was cut by 4 bases and J by 2 bases, with 15 bases left in between. Germline V gene sequence: CDR1 SGHNT, CDR2 YYREEE (reference sequence). The CDR3, as DNA: TGTGCCAGCAGCCGGACTGGGGGCTTTCAAGAGACCCAGTACTTC. Translated: CASSRTGGFQETQYF.

V gene TRBV6-5 combines with J gene TRBJ2-7, with D uncertain. Germline V gene sequence: CDR1 MNHEY, CDR2 SVGAGI. The length of the CDR3 is 12 residues. V lost 7 bases, J lost 4 bases, and 11 bases lay in between. The CDR3 is CASTITRYEQYF. The CDR3 DNA follows: TGTGCCAGCACCATTACCCGGTACGAGCAGTACTTC.

This chain joins TRBV28 and TRBJ1-1; D is unclear. Trimming removed 3 bases at V and 12 bases at J, with 11 bases between. This CDR3 has 11 residues. The V gene's germline CDR1 is MDHEN and CDR2 SYDVKM. The CDR3 protein is CASSFQVTSFF. The CDR3, as DNA: TGTGCCAGCAGTTTTCAAGTTACATCTTTCTTT.

The V and J genes are TRBV19 and TRBJ2-7; D unresolved. The CDR3 length is 14 residues. Trimming took 3 bases from V and 0 from J, leaving 9 bases between them. Germline CDR1 reads LNHDA; CDR2 reads SQIVND (reference sequence). The CDR3 DNA reads as TGTGCCAGTAGTATCTTAGGCGGCTCCTACGAGCAGTACTTC. This translates into CASSILGGSYEQYF.

This chain joins TRBV7-9 and TRBJ2-5; 8 bases line up with TRBD1. Trimming at V came to 6 bases and at J to 5 bases, leaving 8 bases not matched to a gene. Germline CDR1 reads SEHNR; CDR2 reads FQNEAQ (reference sequence). This CDR3 comprises 14 residues. CDR3 DNA sequence: TGTGCCAGCAGGTCGCAGGGGGCGCGGGAGACCCAGTACTTC. Translating gives CASRSQGARETQYF.

The rearrangement links TRBV24-1 to TRBJ2-1, with a weak D call TRBD1 (6 bases). With 9 bases removed from V and 9 bases from J, the gap between germline ends came to 14 bases. Germline values: CDR1 KGHDR, CDR2 SFDVKD. The CDR3 extends over 12 amino acids. The DNA of the CDR3 is TGTGCCACCGAAGGACAGTCGGGTGAGCAGTTCTTC. Protein: CATEGQSGEQFF.

This rearrangement joins TRBV4-2 to TRBJ2-1; TRBD2 agrees at 10 bases. The CDR3 contains 15 residues. Losses at the gene ends were 5 bases for V and 8 bases for J; bases not matched to a gene: 9. Germline CDR1 reads LGHNA; CDR2 reads YNFKEQ. The CDR3 DNA is TGTGCCAGCAGCTTGGGGACTAGCGATTTCCATGAGCAGTTCTTC. Residues: CASSLGTSDFHEQFF.

This clone was seen a single time. The chain uses TRBV6-5 and TRBJ1-2; 8 bases line up with TRBD1. After removal of 6 bases from V and 4 bases from J, the junction contained 10 bases not matched to a gene. Per the germline V gene, CDR1 is MNHEY and CDR2 is SVGAGI. The CDR3 extends over 15 amino acids. CDR3 loop: CASRIPHRGFYGYTF. The CDR3 region has the DNA TGTGCCAGCAGAATCCCCCACAGGGGGTTCTATGGCTACACCTTC.

This sequence joins TRBV28 and TRBJ1-3; no reliable D call. Per germline, CDR1 MDHEN and CDR2 SYDVKM. The CDR3 length is 14 residues. V was clipped by 5 bases and J by 0 bases, with 8 bases between them. The CDR3 is CASSDTNSGNTIYF. Here the CDR3 DNA reads TGTGCCAGCAGTGACACAAACTCTGGAAACACCATATATTTT.

CDR3 in DNA: TGCAGCGTTCGTATTGGACTAGAGTACAATGAGCAGTTCTTC. This encodes CSVRIGLEYNEQFF. The chain joins TRBV29-1 to TRBJ2-1, with TRBD2 identical over 7 bases. Germline-derived CDR1 and CDR2 are SQVTM and ANQGSEA. The V and J ends lost 5 bases and 4 bases, in that order; junction bases with no gene match: 8. CDR3 length equals 14 residues.

This sequence joins TRBV14 and TRBJ1-1, with D possibly matching TRBD1 (5 bases). Germline CDR1 SGHDN, CDR2 FVKESK. The CDR3 length is 15 residues. The germline V and J ends were trimmed by 0 bases and 4 bases, with 12 bases remaining between them. The CDR3 loop is CASSQEAGRLTEAFF. CDR3 sequence (DNA): TGTGCCAGCAGCCAAGAGGCGGGACGCCTCACTGAAGCTTTCTTT.

The rearrangement links TRBV28 to TRBJ2-7; 13 nucleotides align to TRBD2. The J segment lost 7 bases and the V segment lost 4 bases, leaving 7 bases of the junction unmatched. This CDR3 region has 15 residues. Germline V gene data show CDR1 as MDHEN and CDR2 as SYDVKM. For the CDR3, the DNA is TGTGCCAGCAGTTCCGGGACTAGCGGGATCAGGGAGCAGTACTTC. This codes for CASSSGTSGIREQYF.

The sample holds one count of this clone. This chain links TRBV5-4 with TRBJ1-6; no clear D gene. Germline CDR1 SGHNT, CDR2 YYREEE (reference sequence). Deletions cut 1 base from V and 7 bases from J, with 12 bases between. The CDR3 has 15 amino acids. The CDR3 nucleotides are TGTGCCAGCAGCTTGTCGGGGTTAATGAATTCACCCCTCCACTTT. It is translated as CASSLSGLMNSPLHF.

The rearrangement links TRBV2 to TRBJ2-3; D gene uncertain. Germline CDR1 is SNHLY and CDR2 is FYNNEI. The CDR3 is 14 amino acids. V lost 4 bases and J lost 2, with 10 bases in between. This CDR3 reads CASSVGTYTDTQYF. In DNA, the CDR3 is TGTGCCAGCAGTGTCGGCACCTACACAGATACGCAGTATTTT.

This CDR3 reads CASSEARVEYF. The CDR3 region has the DNA TGTGCCAGCAGTGAAGCCAGGGTGGAGTACTTC. The chain recombines TRBV2 with TRBJ2-7; TRBD1 is a possible D gene (5 bases). V was clipped by 0 bases and J by 11 bases, with 8 bases between them. The CDR3 extends over 11 amino acids. Germline loops: CDR1 SNHLY, CDR2 FYNNEI.

In regard to this clone: The same CDR3 also results from other DNA sequences found in this sample. This sequence joins TRBV5-1 and TRBJ2-1, with 9 nucleotides matching TRBD2. V lost 1 base, J lost 5 bases, and 4 bases stayed unmatched. Looked up from germline, CDR1 is SGHRS and CDR2 is YFSETQ. The CDR3 runs 15 residues. CDR3 sequence: CASSLFLAGNNEQFF. The CDR3 DNA reads as TGCGCCAGCAGCTTGTTTCTAGCGGGAAACAATGAGCAGTTCTTC.

This clone has just one count. The V and J genes are TRBV28 and TRBJ1-4, with a weak D call TRBD1 (5 bases). Germline loops: CDR1 MDHEN, CDR2 SYDVKM. V was cut by 2 bases and J by 7 bases, with 11 bases left in between. The CDR3 covers 14 residues. The chain's CDR3 is CASSLMGRGEKLFF. The CDR3 DNA reads TGTGCCAGCAGTTTAATGGGGCGGGGTGAAAAACTGTTTTTT. The variable domain in full, with the rest retrieved from reference TRBV28 and TRBJ1-4, is DVKVTQSSRYLVKRTGEKVFLECVQDMDHENMFWYRQDPGLGLRLIYFSYDVKMKEKGDIPEGYSVSREKKERFSLILESASTNQTSMYLCASSLMGRGEKLFFGSGTQLSVL.

This clone was observed once. This CDR3 reads CASSGSGSPYNEQFF. In DNA, the CDR3 is TGTGCCAGCAGTGGTAGCGGGAGCCCCTACAATGAGCAGTTCTTC. J is TRBJ2-1 and V is TRBV28, with 9 bases lining up with TRBD2. CDR1 and CDR2 from the germline V gene are MDHEN and SYDVKM. Trimming at V came to 5 bases and at J to 2 bases, leaving 4 bases not matched to a gene. This CDR3 region has 15 residues.

This chain connects TRBV28 to TRBJ2-1; TRBD2 might be the D (6 bases). The CDR3 covers 15 residues. Trimming removed 2 bases at V and 5 bases at J, with 13 bases between. Germline assignment: CDR1 MDHEN and CDR2 SYDVKM. CDR3 nucleotide sequence: TGTGCCAGCAGTTTAGCGGGAACAAGGAACAATGAGCAGTTCTTC. Protein product: CASSLAGTRNNEQFF.

The rearrangement uses TRBV19 and TRBJ1-2; D is uncertain. Germline V gene data show CDR1 as LNHDA and CDR2 as SQIVND (reference sequence). The CDR3 runs 16 residues. Trimming took 5 bases from V and 8 from J, leaving 24 bases between them. CDR3 sequence reads: CASSLLEGRPRDGYTF. Written as DNA, the CDR3 is TGTGCCAGTAGTTTACTCGAGGGCAGACCACGAGACGGCTACACCTTC.

The chain carries TRBV30 and TRBJ1-1, with TRBD1 identical over 7 bases. J lost 3 bases, V lost 0 bases, and 4 bases had no gene match. Germline V gives CDR1 GTSNPN, CDR2 SVGIG (reference sequence). The CDR3 covers 14 residues. The CDR3 loop reads CAWSVSRGYTEAFF. The DNA of the CDR3 is TGTGCCTGGAGTGTCTCCAGGGGGTACACTGAAGCTTTCTTT.